The TCR beta chain described here comes from a study of blood T cell repertoires in COVID-19. Data came from immunoSEQ multiplex PCR; TCRdb stores just in-frame clones and leaves some out. This repertoire shows some 200,000 clones, around nine tenths found once; its top ten account for about 2.5%. This TCR was recovered from a man aged 40-50 years with active or convalescent COVID-19. The sample taken for sequencing was peripheral blood.

The CDR3 sequence: CASSAEGTGLNQPQHF. The CDR3, as DNA: TGTGCCAGCAGCGCCGAAGGGACAGGTCTTAATCAGCCCCAGCATTTT. The V gene is TRBV7-2, the J gene TRBJ1-5; 8 positions match TRBD1. Germline values: CDR1 SGHTA, CDR2 FQGNSA. CDR3 length: 16 amino acids. V lost 5 bases to trimming and J lost 4 bases; unmatched junction nucleotides: 10.